This record looks at one T cell receptor beta chain sequence and its context. This CDR3 region has 13 residues. Trimming cost V 2 bases and J 6 bases; bases outside gene matches: 1. Germline V lookup: CDR1 MNHEY, CDR2 SMNVEV (reference sequence). Baseline, cycle 4 day 1, and cycle 7 day 1 were the blood sampling points. This specimen comes from a study of OX40 agonist ivuxolimab in advanced cancers. Sequenced by immunoSEQ multiplex PCR; TCRdb stores in-frame clones only, minus some. Altogether approximately 49,000 clones are present, approximately 81% being singletons, with the ten largest covering over 20%.

The TCR sequence derives from an adult with an advanced solid tumor such as melanoma, head and neck, liver or kidney cancer. The source was CD4+ or CD8+ T cells sorted from blood, collected in a trial of the OX40 agonist ivuxolimab. The rearrangement uses TRBV27 and TRBJ1-2; 9 nucleotides line up with TRBD1. CDR3 in DNA: TGTGCCAGCAGTTTAGGGACAGGGAATGGCTACACCTTC. This encodes CASSLGTGNGYTF.